The 29 T cell receptor beta chains given below trace back to one sample, sequenced in a study of T cells in Graves' hyperthyroidism and ophthalmopathy. RNA transcripts yielded amplified TCR beta CDR3 regions. TCR CDR3 underwent first-round RT-PCR with the HTBI primer set. MiXCR, applied by TCRdb to the multiplex PCR reads, yields one record per CDR3 protein. The sample holds approximately 590,000 distinct CDR3 sequences, around 45% seen once. The sequenced sample was peripheral blood or thyroid tissue (not recorded which). The receptors here all came from a young woman with Graves' hyperthyroidism.

The sample holds many counts of this clonotype. This chain uses TRBV2 with TRBJ1-1; a weak D match, TRBD1 (5 bases). V was cut by 7 bases and J by 5 bases, with 17 bases left in between. The germline CDR1 and CDR2 sequences are SNHLY and FYNNEI. This CDR3 spans 14 amino acids. CDR3 amino acids: CASNVQLGETEAFF. CDR3 in DNA: TGTGCCAGCAACGTGCAGTTGGGGGAGACTGAAGCTTTCTTT. Drawing the rest from reference TRBV2 and TRBJ1-1, the complete variable domain is EPEVTQTPSHQVTQMGQEVILRCVPISNHLYFYWYRQILGQKVEFLVSFYNNEISEKSEIFDDQFSVERPDGSNFTLKIRSTKLEDSAMYFCASNVQLGETEAFFGQGTRLTVV.

This clonotype was found a few times. The rearrangement joins TRBV7-9 to TRBJ1-2, with D maybe TRBD1 (5 bases). V gave up 5 bases and J gave up 8 bases, with 12 bases separating them. This CDR3 is built from 12 residues. The germline V gene has CDR1 SEHNR and CDR2 FQNEAQ (reference sequence). The DNA of the CDR3 is TGTGCCAGCAGCGTTCAGGGAAACGGCTACACCTTC. Translated: CASSVQGNGYTF.

This clonotype showed up just a few times. The chain links TRBV20-1 to TRBJ2-5, with D tentatively TRBD2 (5 bases). Per germline, CDR1 DFQATT and CDR2 SNEGSKA (reference sequence). V gave up 0 bases and J gave up 0 bases, with 14 bases separating them. The CDR3 loop spans 16 amino acids. The CDR3 region has the DNA TGCAGTGCTAGAGATTCTCTAGCTGCGTACCAAGAGACCCAGTACTTC. It is translated as CSARDSLAAYQETQYF.

V is TRBV19 and J is TRBJ1-1, with TRBD1 matching 8 bases. There are 13 residues in the CDR3. Germline CDR1 LNHDA, CDR2 SQIVND (reference sequence). Germline trimming cut 9 bases from V and 3 bases from J; bases unmatched to any gene: 6. DNA for the CDR3: TGTGCCAGCACCCAGGGGGCGGACACTGAAGCTTTCTTT. This encodes CASTQGADTEAFF. Combining the CDR3 with reference TRBV19 and TRBJ1-1 gives the whole variable domain DGGITQSPKYLFRKEGQNVTLSCEQNLNHDAMYWYRQDPGQGLRLIYYSQIVNDFQKGDIAEGYSVSREKKESFPLTVTSAQKNPTAFYLCASTQGADTEAFFGQGTRLTVV.

The V call is TRBV7-9, the J call TRBJ1-2, with no clear D. The CDR3 has 14 residues. CDR1 is SEHNR, CDR2 FQNEAQ, per germline (reference sequence). V was pared by 2 bases and J by 5 bases, with 12 bases between. The CDR3 sequence: CASSLRAGLYGYTF. In nucleotides, the CDR3 is TGTGCCAGCAGCTTAAGAGCAGGTCTATATGGCTACACCTTC.

The CDR3 region is CASSPVGGNQPQHF. CDR3 nucleotides: TGTGCCAGCTCACCAGTAGGAGGCAATCAGCCCCAGCATTTT. The rearrangement links TRBV11-2 to TRBJ1-5; no clear D gene. This CDR3 spans 14 amino acids. Germline CDR1 reads SGHAT; CDR2 reads FQNNGV. Trimming took 8 bases from V and 2 from J, leaving 13 bases between them.

The V and J genes are TRBV29-1 and TRBJ1-6; D not resolved. The CDR3 runs 13 residues. The germline V gene has CDR1 SQVTM and CDR2 ANQGSEA. The V and J ends lost 4 bases and 5 bases respectively, with 9 bases between them. The CDR3 DNA is TGCAGCGTTGTTTCCGGGGATAATTCACCCCTCCACTTT. Its translation is CSVVSGDNSPLHF.

Comment on this clonotype: Relative to the germline gene, one junction end is altered; a read error may explain this. This chain joins TRBV10-3 and TRBJ1-2, with D uncertain. This CDR3 has 13 residues. CDR1 and CDR2 (germline): ENHRY, SYGVKD. CDR3 nucleotides: TGTGCCAGCAGTTACTCGCTCCCCTTGGGCTACACCTTC. Its translation: CASSYSLPLGYTF.

This chain joins TRBV25-1 and TRBJ1-2; 8 bases are shared with TRBD1. Losses at the gene ends were 7 bases for V and 8 bases for J; bases not matched to a gene: 15. The CDR3 runs 15 residues. Per germline, CDR1 MGHDK and CDR2 SYGVNS. The CDR3 region is CASTYGGTGRSGYTF. The DNA for the CDR3 is TGTGCCAGCACCTACGGCGGGACAGGCCGTTCGGGCTACACCTTC.

The rearrangement uses TRBV7-9 and TRBJ1-4; D is uncertain. Trimming cost V 5 bases and J 0 bases, with 13 bases left between them. CDR1 and CDR2 from the germline V gene are SEHNR and FQNEAQ (reference sequence). The CDR3 has 16 residues. The CDR3 coding sequence is TGTGCCAGCAGCGCTAGGTTCAGCGCAACTAATGAAAAACTGTTTTTT. Protein: CASSARFSATNEKLFF.

This sequence joins TRBV6-6 and TRBJ1-1; 8 bases are a match to TRBD1. The CDR3 runs to 14 residues. Germline V gives CDR1 MNHNY, CDR2 SVGAGI (reference sequence). Losses at the gene ends were 5 bases for V and 6 bases for J; bases not matched to a gene: 8. CDR3 region: CASSAWTGRAEAFF. The CDR3, as DNA: TGTGCCAGCAGTGCCTGGACAGGGCGGGCTGAAGCTTTCTTT.

Regarding this clonotype: The junction differs from germline at one of its ends, possibly a read error. This sequence joins TRBV10-3 and TRBJ1-1, with 7 bases identical to TRBD1. Germline assignment: CDR1 ENHRY and CDR2 SYGVKD. This CDR3 is built from 15 residues. CDR3 sequence: CASSTRDRGTFEAFF. The CDR3 DNA reads as TGTGCCAGCAGTACGAGGGACAGAGGGACTTTTGAAGCTTTCTTT.

This clonotype has only a few counts. The V call is TRBV19, the J call TRBJ1-6, with D possibly TRBD1 on 5 matching bases. Between the trimmed V and J ends, which lost 7 bases and 9 bases, there was a span of 10 bases. This CDR3 has 12 residues. Per germline, CDR1 LNHDA and CDR2 SQIVND (reference sequence). CDR3 sequence reads: CASTGYGSPLHF. CDR3 DNA: TGTGCCAGTACAGGGTACGGTTCACCCCTCCACTTT.

This clonotype was observed at least ten times. This sequence joins TRBV7-9 and TRBJ2-3; unclear D gene. The CDR3 sequence is 12 residues long. The germline V and J ends were trimmed by 3 bases and 1 base, with 2 bases remaining between them. CDR1 is SEHNR and CDR2 is FQNEAQ in the germline V gene (reference sequence). CDR3 sequence reads: CASSFGTDTQYF. The DNA of the CDR3 is TGTGCCAGCAGCTTCGGCACAGATACGCAGTATTTT.

This clonotype was counted ten times or more. The J gene is TRBJ1-1, the V gene TRBV15; the D is unclear. The CDR3 contains 14 residues. V was shortened by 1 base and J by 5 bases, with 11 bases between the two germline ends. Germline-derived CDR1 and CDR2 are LNHNV and YYDKDF (reference sequence). CDR3 region: CATSRAQEGTEAFF. CDR3 nucleotides: TGTGCCACCAGCAGAGCGCAGGAGGGAACTGAAGCTTTCTTT.

The genes are TRBV6-1 and TRBJ2-5, with D perhaps given as TRBD1 or TRBD2 (7 bases each). V was clipped by 6 bases and J by 5 bases, with 16 bases between them. CDR3 length equals 14 residues. Looked up from germline, CDR1 is MNHNS and CDR2 is SASEGT. The DNA of the CDR3 is TGTGCCAGCAGGTTGACAGGGAGGGATGAGACCCAGTACTTC. Its translation is CASRLTGRDETQYF.

The chain has TRBV7-9 and TRBJ2-2, with D unclear. Germline V gene lookup returns CDR1 SEHNR and CDR2 FQNEAQ (reference sequence). This CDR3 is built from 15 residues. Trimming removed 5 bases from V and 1 base from J, with 11 bases in between. CDR3 region: CASSRAVMNTGELFF. CDR3 in DNA: TGTGCCAGCAGCCGTGCGGTTATGAACACCGGGGAGCTGTTTTTT. The whole variable domain, filled in from reference TRBV7-9 and TRBJ2-2, reads DTGVSQNPRHKITKRGQNVTFRCDPISEHNRLYWYRQTLGQGPEFLTYFQNEAQLEKSRLLSDRFSAERPKGSFSTLEIQRTEQGDSAMYLCASSRAVMNTGELFFGEGSRLTVL.

The genes are TRBV2 and TRBJ1-2; D gene uncertain. Germline-derived CDR1 and CDR2 are SNHLY and FYNNEI. The CDR3 covers 12 residues. Trimming pared 2 bases from V and 6 bases from J, leaving 7 bases between. The CDR3: CASSESRDGYTF. CDR3 nucleotide sequence: TGTGCCAGCAGTGAAAGTAGGGATGGCTACACCTTC.

About this clonotype itself: Sequence at one end of the junction differs from germline and may be a read error. The rearrangement uses TRBV7-9 and TRBJ2-5; 7 positions agree with TRBD2. Looked up from germline, CDR1 is SEHNR and CDR2 is FQNEAQ (reference sequence). There are 14 residues in the CDR3. For the CDR3, the DNA is TGTGCCAGCAGCAGCGGGACGGCCGAAGAGACCCAGCACTTC. Amino acid sequence: CASSSGTAEETQHF.

This clonotype was seen ten or more times. This rearrangement joins TRBV10-3 to TRBJ1-5; D is possibly TRBD1 (5 bases). The V gene's germline CDR1 is ENHRY and CDR2 SYGVKD. Trimming pared 3 bases from V and 8 bases from J, leaving 11 bases between. The CDR3 is 13 residues long. Written as DNA, the CDR3 is TGTGCCATCAGTGACAGGGAGGTCGAGCCCCAGCATTTT. Translated, it gives CAISDREVEPQHF.

J is TRBJ1-6 and V is TRBV7-9, with TRBD1 matching over 9 bases. Germline values: CDR1 SEHNR, CDR2 FQNEAQ (reference sequence). The V gene end was trimmed by 5 bases and the J gene end by 14 bases; junction bases not matched to a gene: 7. This CDR3 is built from 13 residues. This chain's CDR3 is CASSADRGTALHF. CDR3 DNA: TGTGCCAGCAGCGCAGACAGGGGGACGGCCCTCCACTTT.

The genes are TRBV7-3 and TRBJ1-2; D is uncertain. Germline assignment: CDR1 SGHTA and CDR2 FQGTGA. This CDR3 contains 13 residues. Trimming shortened V by 2 bases and J by 7 bases, and 11 bases separated the two germline ends. CDR3 residues: CASSLVPSGGYTF. As DNA, the CDR3 is TGTGCCAGCAGCTTAGTGCCTAGCGGTGGCTACACCTTC.

The V gene is TRBV2, the J gene TRBJ2-2; no definite D call. There are 12 residues in the CDR3. Looked up from germline, CDR1 is SNHLY and CDR2 is FYNNEI. Trimming removed 2 bases at V and 8 bases at J, with 6 bases between. The CDR3 sequence is CASSERRGELFF. CDR3 DNA: TGTGCCAGCAGTGAACGGCGAGGGGAGCTGTTTTTT.

The chain joins TRBV2 to TRBJ1-3; 10 bases align to TRBD1. CDR3 length: 15 residues. Trimming removed 6 bases from V and 4 bases from J; junction bases left unmatched: 6. Per germline, CDR1 SNHLY and CDR2 FYNNEI. DNA for the CDR3: TGTGCCAGCAGCACCCGGGACAGGGGCGGAAACACCATATATTTT. The encoded protein is CASSTRDRGGNTIYF.

The chain employs TRBV29-1 and TRBJ1-2; D gene uncertain. This CDR3 contains 14 residues. From germline, CDR1 is SQVTM and CDR2 ANQGSEA. CDR3 protein: CSARDAVAGYGYTF. The CDR3 DNA sequence: TGCAGTGCTAGAGATGCCGTGGCCGGCTATGGCTACACCTTC.

V is TRBV2 and J is TRBJ1-4, with 8 positions matching TRBD1. The CDR3 is 16 residues long. Germline CDR1 SNHLY, CDR2 FYNNEI. Trimming removed 4 bases from V and 6 bases from J; junction bases left unmatched: 10. CDR3 protein: CASSVRTGTDDEKLFF. In nucleotides, the CDR3 is TGTGCCAGCAGTGTCAGGACAGGGACGGATGATGAAAAACTGTTTTTT.

Ten or more counts support this clonotype. The chain recombines TRBV9 with TRBJ1-6; no clear D. The CDR3 is made up of 15 amino acids. The germline CDR1 and CDR2 sequences are SGDLS and YYNGEE. Trimming took 4 bases from V and 8 from J, leaving 16 bases between them. The CDR3 DNA reads TGTGCCAGCAGCCAAGACGTCGCAGAGTATTCACCCCTCCACTTT. Translating it yields CASSQDVAEYSPLHF.

V gene TRBV25-1 combines with J gene TRBJ1-1, with D perhaps TRBD1 (5 bases). V was clipped by 9 bases and J by 6 bases, with 14 bases between them. The CDR3 consists of 12 residues. The V gene's germline CDR1 is MGHDK and CDR2 SYGVNS. In nucleotides, the CDR3 is TGTGCCAGTGGGGCCGGAGGCTCTGAAGCTTTCTTT. Translated, it gives CASGAGGSEAFF.

Remarks on this clonotype: An end of the junction differs from the germline gene, which may be a read error. The V call is TRBV29-1, the J call TRBJ2-2; D may correspond to TRBD1 or TRBD2 (5 bases each). The V gene's germline CDR1 is SQVTM and CDR2 ANQGSEA. The CDR3 length is 14 residues. The CDR3 here is CSVETGGYTRELFF. DNA for the CDR3: TGCAGCGTGGAAACAGGAGGCTACACCAGGGAGCTGTTTTTT.